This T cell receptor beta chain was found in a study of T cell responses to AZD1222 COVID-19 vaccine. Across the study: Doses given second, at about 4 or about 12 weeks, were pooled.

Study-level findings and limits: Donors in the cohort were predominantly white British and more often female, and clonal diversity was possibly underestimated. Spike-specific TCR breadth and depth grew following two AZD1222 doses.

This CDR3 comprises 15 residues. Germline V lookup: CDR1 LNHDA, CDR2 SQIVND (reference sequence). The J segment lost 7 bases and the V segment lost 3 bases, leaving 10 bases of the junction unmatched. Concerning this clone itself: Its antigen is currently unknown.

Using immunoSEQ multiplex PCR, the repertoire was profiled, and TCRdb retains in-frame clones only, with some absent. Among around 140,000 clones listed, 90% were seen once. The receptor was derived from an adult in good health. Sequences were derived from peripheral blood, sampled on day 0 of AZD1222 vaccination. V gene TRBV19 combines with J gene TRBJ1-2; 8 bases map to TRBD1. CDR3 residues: CASSMGGQASLGYTF. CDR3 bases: TGTGCCAGTAGTATGGGGGGACAGGCCTCGCTTGGCTACACCTTC.